The source of this TCR beta chain is a study of cytomegalovirus exposure and HLA in healthy donors. In the study overall: Earlier sequencing of 150 million to 200 million T cells yielded nearly 120 million unique TCR beta sequences. Under 90% of more than 300 genotyped donors fell in the Caucasian-associated ancestry cluster. Whole-study results and caveats: Likely technical artifact: a cluster of highly shared sequence variants.

Donors sampled were nominally healthy, though unrecorded immune exposures were likely. About this clone itself: Its antigen is not identified.

PCR used 60 Vbeta primers and 13 Jbeta primers. Profiled with immunoSEQ multiplex PCR; TCRdb holds only in-frame clones, not every one. Among more than 100,000 clones listed, roughly 60% were seen once. The V and J ends lost 6 bases and 6 bases respectively, with 19 bases between them. Germline loops: CDR1 SNHLY, CDR2 FYNNEI. The CDR3 runs to 15 residues. The chain joins TRBV2 to TRBJ2-3, with a possible D match to TRBD1 (6 bases). Sequencing was performed on PBMCs. This TCR derives from a woman in her 40s in good health and CMV-seronegative. The CDR3: CASRNRVKIDDTQYF. The CDR3 DNA reads as TGTGCCAGCAGAAACAGGGTAAAGATCGACGATACGCAGTATTTT.